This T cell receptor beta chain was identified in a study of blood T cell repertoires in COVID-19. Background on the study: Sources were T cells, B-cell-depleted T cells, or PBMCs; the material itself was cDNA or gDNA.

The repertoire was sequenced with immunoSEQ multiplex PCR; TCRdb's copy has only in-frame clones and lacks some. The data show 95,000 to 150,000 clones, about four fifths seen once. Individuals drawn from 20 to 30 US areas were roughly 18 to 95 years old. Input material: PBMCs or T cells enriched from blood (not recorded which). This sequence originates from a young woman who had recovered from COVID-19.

This CDR3 is CAGQPGERRNTIYF. For the CDR3, the DNA is TGTGCCGGCCAACCAGGGGAGAGGAGAAACACCATATATTTT. This chain connects TRBV18 to TRBJ1-3, with D maybe TRBD1 (6 bases). The CDR3 is made up of 14 amino acids. The germline V gene encodes CDR1 KGHSH and CDR2 LQKENI. Trimming removed 11 bases at V and 5 bases at J, with 19 bases between.